The next 21 T cell receptor beta chains were all read from a single sample in a study of tumor and adjacent non-tumor tissue in lung cancer. No cell sorting was done before RNA was extracted from the tissue. Distant lung tissue was collected more than 3 cm away from the tumor edge. Three rounds of nested PCR, following a modified ARM-PCR protocol, produced the TCRbeta library. Each CDR3 protein gets one entry after TCRdb re-called the multiplex PCR reads with MiXCR. The profile shows about 86,000 distinct CDR3 sequences, around three quarters of them singletons. The sequencing sample was made of distant non-tumor lung tissue. The receptors here all came from a woman between 45 and 60 years old with non-small cell lung cancer.

As regards this clonotype: The CDR3 ends on some other residue instead of the conserved phenylalanine or tryptophan, so this is likely a read error. V and J are TRBV11-2 and TRBJ2-2, with a weak D call TRBD1 (5 bases). The CDR3 has 17 amino acids. In germline, CDR1 is SGHAT, CDR2 FQNNGV. V lost 6 bases to trimming and J lost 1 base, with 18 bases between them. The CDR3 nucleotides are TGTGCCAGCAGTTGGGATGTAGGGGTAGTGAACACCGGGGAGCTGTTTTTG. This translates into CASSWDVGVVNTGELFL.

The gene calls are TRBV7-8 and TRBJ2-6; 9 bases map to TRBD1. CDR1 is SGHVS, CDR2 FQNEAQ, per germline. The junction had 6 bases not matched to a gene; V was cut back by 5 bases and J by 1 base. The CDR3 spans 17 residues. The CDR3 sequence is CASSTQGAVSGANVLTF. DNA for the CDR3: TGTGCCAGCAGCACACAGGGGGCTGTGTCTGGGGCCAACGTCCTGACTTTC.

For this clonotype: A read error is likely, as this CDR3 ends without the conserved phenylalanine or tryptophan. The chain recombines TRBV5-1 with TRBJ2-7, with 9 bases identical to TRBD1. The CDR3 spans 15 residues. Germline V gene lookup returns CDR1 SGHRS and CDR2 YFSETQ. DNA of the CDR3: TGCGCCAGTAGCTTGACCGGGACAGGGCAAAACGAGCAGTACTTA. The encoded protein is CASSLTGTGQNEQYL.

This clonotype was detected many times. This chain connects TRBV30 to TRBJ2-2, with a possible D match to TRBD1 (6 bases). The CDR3 runs 13 residues. V lost 4 bases and J lost 7, with 13 bases in between. Germline-derived CDR1 and CDR2 are GTSNPN and SVGIG (reference sequence). CDR3 coding DNA: TGTGCCTGGACTATAAGGGGGAACGGGGAGCTGTTTTTT. This translates into CAWTIRGNGELFF.

This clonotype occurred a few times. A much larger clone differs from this one at a single base, so this may be a read error. This chain joins TRBV28 and TRBJ2-5, with D possibly being TRBD1 (6 bases). Germline assignment: CDR1 MDHEN and CDR2 SYDVKM. This CDR3 comprises 16 residues. In nucleotides, the CDR3 is TGTGCCAGCAGTCTGGGGGTAGGGGGAGTATCAGAGACCCAGCACTTC. It is translated as CASSLGVGGVSETQHF.

This clonotype came up once. One end of the junction fails to match germline, which may point to a read error. The V and J genes are TRBV11-2 and TRBJ2-7, with TRBD2 as a possible D gene (6 bases). CDR1 and CDR2 from the germline V gene are SGHAT and FQNNGV. The CDR3 consists of 15 residues. The CDR3 reads CANSSPGRWGFEQYF. The CDR3, as DNA: TGTGCCAACAGCTCACCAGGGAGGTGGGGGTTCGAGCAGTACTTC.

Of note for this clonotype: At one end the junction does not follow the germline gene, possibly because of a read error. CDR3 sequence: CASRPGRGRNIEAFF. The CDR3 DNA is TGTGCCAGCAGACCGGGTCGGGGTCGGAACATTGAAGCTTTCTTT. The rearrangement uses TRBV12-3 or TRBV12-4 and TRBJ1-1; D is ambiguous. CDR3 size: 15 residues.

A few counts support this clonotype. A much larger clone differs by one base, so this may be a read error. The chain uses TRBV28 and TRBJ2-7, with D tentatively TRBD2 (5 bases). The V gene lost 8 bases and the J gene lost 3 bases, with 11 bases spanning the gap. The CDR3 is 12 amino acids. Per the germline V gene, CDR1 is MDHEN and CDR2 is SYDVKM. In nucleotides, the CDR3 is TGTGCCAGCGTGGTTGCGGGCTACGAGCAGTACTTC. This encodes CASVVAGYEQYF.

Details on this clonotype: The CDR3 does not end in the conserved phenylalanine or tryptophan, so this is likely a read error. This chain links TRBV6-6 with TRBJ2-7; TRBD1 aligns across 8 bases. Germline V gene data show CDR1 as MNHNY and CDR2 as SVGAGI (reference sequence). The CDR3 covers 14 residues. In DNA, the CDR3 is TGTGCCAGCAGCTCCCGGGACAGGACCTACGGGCAGTACTAC. Translating gives CASSSRDRTYGQYY.

Turning to this clonotype: An end of the junction differs from the germline gene, which may be a read error. The chain carries TRBV11-2 and TRBJ1-5; D is unresolved. The CDR3 has 13 residues. Per the germline V gene, CDR1 is SGHAT and CDR2 is FQNNGV. CDR3 nucleotides: TGCGCCAGCAGCTTAGGCGAGACCCAGCCCCAGCTTTTT. It yields the protein CASSLGETQPQLF.

With regard to this clonotype: Given a much more abundant clone one base away, this may be a read error. The genes are TRBV7-7 and TRBJ2-5; D gene ambiguous. Germline V gives CDR1 SSHAT, CDR2 FNYEAQ (reference sequence). The CDR3 is made up of 14 amino acids. As DNA, the CDR3 is TGTGCTAGCAGCTCCGACTCCTTGCTAGAGACCCAGTACTTC. This codes for CASSSDSLLETQYF.

A note on this clonotype: A read error may account for a junction end that differs from germline. This rearrangement joins TRBV6-1 to TRBJ2-2, with D perhaps TRBD1 or TRBD2 (5 bases each). The germline CDR1 and CDR2 sequences are MNHNS and SASEGT. This CDR3 region has 15 residues. The CDR3 loop reads CASSEPALGNGDLFF. The CDR3 DNA reads TGTGCCAGCAGTGAACCCGCGTTAGGGAACGGGGACCTGTTTTTT.

The CDR3 sequence: CASRPIVDYEQYF. CDR3 DNA: TGTGCCAGCAGGCCCATCGTGGACTACGAGCAGTACTTC. The chain recombines TRBV7-8 with TRBJ2-7, with D hard to call. This CDR3 is 13 amino acids long. Germline values: CDR1 SGHVS, CDR2 FQNEAQ. The ends were cut back, 6 bases at V and 3 bases at J, with 12 bases in the middle.

Concerning this clonotype: Relative to the germline gene, one junction end is altered; a read error may explain this. The chain combines TRBV6-5 with TRBJ2-7, with D possibly TRBD1 on 5 matching bases. CDR3 length equals 16 residues. The germline gives CDR1 MNHEY, CDR2 SVGAGI. The CDR3 sequence: CASSYFTRDPLTEHYF. The DNA of the CDR3 is TGCGCCAGCAGTTACTTTACCAGGGATCCTCTCACCGAGCATTACTTC.

This chain uses TRBV6-2 or TRBV6-3 with TRBJ2-1, with 7 bases lining up with TRBD2. CDR3 size: 17 residues. Germline-derived CDR1 and CDR2 are MNHEY and SVGEGT. V lost 10 bases to trimming and J lost 5 bases; unmatched junction nucleotides: 20. CDR3 DNA sequence: TGTGCCACCAGCAAAGGGATGGCGCTAGCGGTCCACAATGAGCAGTTCTTC. Translating it yields CATSKGMALAVHNEQFF.

A word on this clonotype: It may be a read error: a sequence one base away is much more abundant. The J gene is TRBJ1-1, the V gene TRBV27; D is unresolved. From germline, CDR1 is MNHEY and CDR2 SMNVEV (reference sequence). Trimming removed 3 bases at V and 13 bases at J, with 12 bases between. This CDR3 is built from 11 residues. CDR3 sequence (DNA): TGTGCCAGCAGTTTCGTCGGGGTTGTTTTCTTT. Translating gives CASSFVGVVFF.

This clonotype was counted only a few times. This chain links TRBV5-6 with TRBJ2-1; 7 nucleotides align to TRBD2. The V and J ends lost 8 bases and 2 bases, in that order; junction bases with no gene match: 13. Germline values: CDR1 SGHDT, CDR2 YYEEEE. The CDR3 has 16 residues. DNA of the CDR3: TGTGCCAGTAGCCTTAGGGGCGGGAGAGCCTACAATGAGCAGTTCTTC. This sequence encodes CASSLRGGRAYNEQFF. Complete variable domain (other parts from reference TRBV5-6 and TRBJ2-1): DAGVTQSPTHLIKTRGQQVTLRCSPKSGHDTVSWYQQALGQGPQFIFQYYEEEERQRGNFPDRFSGHQFPNYSSELNVNALLLGDSALYLCASSLRGGRAYNEQFFGPGTRLTVL.

For the CDR3, the DNA is TGCAGCGTCGATTCCTCGGCTGGGTCCTACGAGCAGTACTTC. Amino acid sequence: CSVDSSAGSYEQYF. The rearrangement links TRBV29-1 to TRBJ2-7; D call uncertain. This CDR3 has 14 amino acids. The germline V gene has CDR1 SQVTM and CDR2 ANQGSEA. Trimming left V 6 bases short and J 1 base short, with 16 bases between.

Remarks on this clonotype: Just one base apart from a much larger clone, this may be a read error. V gene TRBV7-9 combines with J gene TRBJ1-2; D ambiguous. This CDR3 has 17 residues. V was pared by 5 bases and J by 4 bases, with 23 bases between. Germline values: CDR1 SEHNR, CDR2 FQNEAQ (reference sequence). This CDR3 reads CASSTHPHRAHPYGYTF. The CDR3 nucleotides are TGTGCCAGCAGCACCCACCCCCATCGGGCCCATCCCTATGGCTACACCTTC.

Notes on this clonotype: Mismatch with germline at one junction end may stem from a read error. The chain is built from TRBV29-1 and TRBJ1-1; the D gene is possibly TRBD1 (5 bases). This CDR3 comprises 16 residues. Germline V gene sequence: CDR1 SQVTM, CDR2 ANQGSEA. CDR3 sequence: CSVEGTPAALDAGAFF. DNA of the CDR3: TGCAGTGTTGAAGGGACCCCGGCCGCTTTAGACGCTGGAGCTTTCTTT.

For this clonotype: Mismatch with germline at one junction end may stem from a read error. CDR3 sequence (DNA): TGTAGCGTTGATACGGGGTACAATGAGCACTTCTTC. This sequence encodes CSVDTGYNEHFF. The rearrangement joins TRBV29-1 to TRBJ2-1; perhaps TRBD2 as D (5 bases). The CDR3 spans 12 residues. In germline, CDR1 is SQVTM, CDR2 ANQGSEA.